The subject of this entry is one T cell receptor beta chain. The antigen is not known. The CDR3 sequence is 15 residues long. Trimming took 8 bases from V and 3 from J, leaving 19 bases between them. In germline, CDR1 is MNHEY, CDR2 SVGAGI. This record belongs to a study of cytomegalovirus exposure and HLA in healthy donors. PCR primers comprised 60 Vbeta and 13 Jbeta primers. Sequencing used immunoSEQ multiplex PCR; TCRdb keeps in-frame clones, though not all of them. The profile shows some 200,000 clones, around 78% of them singletons. Study-wide results and limits: It was in a later analysis that TCR association rates were seen to vary by HLA locus, highest for DRB1 and lowest for HLA-C. Previous analysis showed most TCR beta V segments were productive about 87% or about 30% of the time. It was shown in a later analysis that HLA-associated TCR beta chains were more clonally expanded than other, equally common chains. A later analysis appeared to link common viral pathogens to several of the most significant clusters.

The chain links TRBV6-5 to TRBJ1-2, with a tentative D call TRBD1 (6 bases). The sequence was obtained from a woman aged 25 to 45 in good health and CMV-seropositive. The material sequenced was PBMCs. CDR3 coding DNA: TGTGCCAGCGTCTCTCTCGGGGGGGCAGACTATGGCTACACCTTC. It translates to CASVSLGGADYGYTF.